Following are 29 T cell receptor beta chains from one sample sequenced in a study of T cell responses to AZD1222 COVID-19 vaccine. The method was immunoSEQ multiplex PCR; TCRdb's version includes in-frame clones alone and lacks a portion of them. The sample yields approximately 150,000 clones, approximately 90% seen once. The sample was peripheral blood, taken on day 0 of AZD1222 vaccination. The source of these receptors is an adult in good health.

The chain has TRBV6-5 and TRBJ2-2, with D possibly TRBD2 on 5 matching bases. V lost 9 bases to trimming and J lost 0 bases, with 14 bases between them. The CDR3 loop spans 15 amino acids. From germline, CDR1 is MNHEY and CDR2 SVGAGI. For the CDR3, the DNA is TGTGCCAGTCAATCTAGCAGCCCGAACACCGGGGAGCTGTTTTTT. This gives the protein CASQSSSPNTGELFF.

The chain links TRBV5-1 to TRBJ1-1; D is ambiguous. CDR1 and CDR2 (germline): SGHRS, YFSETQ. CDR3 length equals 14 residues. Trimming removed 0 bases from V and 2 bases from J, with 8 bases in between. The CDR3 reads CASSLAPSNTEAFF. The CDR3 region has the DNA TGCGCCAGCAGCTTGGCCCCAAGCAACACTGAAGCTTTCTTT.

In nucleotides, the CDR3 is TGTGCCAGCAGCCAAGGGGCAGGGAGCTCCTACGAGCAGTACTTC. This sequence encodes CASSQGAGSSYEQYF. The V and J genes are TRBV4-2 and TRBJ2-7; perhaps D is TRBD1 or TRBD2 (5 bases each). The CDR3 is 15 residues long. V lost 1 base and J 0 bases, leaving 10 bases between the germline ends. The V gene's germline CDR1 is LGHNA and CDR2 YNFKEQ.

The chain has TRBV2 and TRBJ1-4; D gene ambiguous. V was pared by 10 bases and J by 0 bases, with 12 bases between. Germline lookup yields CDR1 SNHLY and CDR2 FYNNEI. The CDR3 contains 14 residues. CDR3 sequence reads: CATKLGSTNEKLFF. The CDR3 DNA reads TGTGCCACCAAGCTCGGATCAACTAATGAAAAACTGTTTTTT.

The CDR3 DNA follows: TGTGCCAGCAGCTTAGCCCTAGCGGGGGCCTACGAGCAGTACTTC. This gives the protein CASSLALAGAYEQYF. The chain combines TRBV7-9 with TRBJ2-7, with 10 bases lining up with TRBD2. The junction had 1 base not matched to a gene; V was cut back by 0 bases and J by 2 bases. Germline loops: CDR1 SEHNR, CDR2 FQNEAQ (reference sequence). The CDR3 is 15 amino acids. The entire variable domain, with the rest obtained from reference TRBV7-9 and TRBJ2-7, is as follows: DTGVSQNPRHKITKRGQNVTFRCDPISEHNRLYWYRQTLGQGPEFLTYFQNEAQLEKSRLLSDRFSAERPKGSFSTLEIQRTEQGDSAMYLCASSLALAGAYEQYFGPGTRLTVT.

This rearrangement joins TRBV6-5 to TRBJ1-4; D gene uncertain. Germline CDR1 and CDR2: MNHEY and SVGAGI. There are 14 residues in the CDR3. The V end lost 0 bases, the J end lost 8 bases, and 10 bases lay between the germline ends. The CDR3 protein is CASSYSFGEEKLFF. The CDR3 bases are TGTGCCAGCAGTTACTCGTTTGGAGAAGAAAAACTGTTTTTT.

This rearrangement joins TRBV4-2 to TRBJ2-2; the D is unclear. Trimming pared 0 bases from V and 3 bases from J, leaving 14 bases between. The CDR3 sequence is 17 residues long. Germline assignment: CDR1 LGHNA and CDR2 YNFKEQ. CDR3 nucleotides: TGTGCCAGCAGCCAAGATGCCCCTCCCGGTCACACCGGGGAGCTGTTTTTT. It is translated as CASSQDAPPGHTGELFF.

The chain combines TRBV18 with TRBJ1-4; 7 bases fit TRBD1. The germline CDR1 and CDR2 sequences are KGHSH and LQKENI. The CDR3 sequence is 16 residues long. V lost 3 bases to trimming and J lost 7 bases; unmatched junction nucleotides: 11. The CDR3 nucleotides are TGTGCCAGCTCACCTCTTGTCCCAGGGGGTGGTGAAAAACTGTTTTTT. Translation gives CASSPLVPGGGEKLFF.

The gene calls are TRBV6-1 and TRBJ1-2; 7 bases fit TRBD1. The CDR3 runs to 14 residues. V lost 2 bases to trimming and J lost 6 bases; unmatched junction nucleotides: 6. Germline CDR1 and CDR2: MNHNS and SASEGT. CDR3 residues: CASSESPGGNGYTF. Here the CDR3 DNA reads TGTGCCAGCAGTGAATCTCCAGGGGGAAATGGCTACACCTTC.

The chain links TRBV11-2 to TRBJ2-1; 8 positions match TRBD2. The ends lost 5 bases at V and 8 bases at J; junction bases unmatched: 8. The V gene's germline CDR1 is SGHAT and CDR2 FQNNGV. The CDR3 totals 14 residues. The CDR3 here is CASSPNRLAHEQFF. The DNA of the CDR3 is TGTGCCAGCAGCCCCAATCGACTAGCGCATGAGCAGTTCTTC.

This clone has more than one count but fewer than ten. The V and J genes are TRBV11-2 and TRBJ1-2; 7 nucleotides line up with TRBD1. With 5 bases clipped from V and 8 bases from J, the junction kept 11 bases outside the gene matches. The CDR3 loop spans 14 amino acids. Germline loops: CDR1 SGHAT, CDR2 FQNNGV. The CDR3 coding sequence is TGTGCCAGCAGCCCAGACAGGGATCCCTGGGGCTACACCTTC. Residues: CASSPDRDPWGYTF. Full variable domain (rest looked up from reference TRBV11-2 and TRBJ1-2): EAGVAQSPRYKIIEKRQSVAFWCNPISGHATLYWYQQILGQGPKLLIQFQNNGVVDDSQLPKDRFSAERLKGVDSTLKIQPAKLEDSAVYLCASSPDRDPWGYTFGSGTRLTVV.

The J gene is TRBJ1-1, the V gene TRBV18; 8 bases align to TRBD1. Germline values: CDR1 KGHSH, CDR2 LQKENI. The V and J ends lost 2 bases and 3 bases, in that order; junction bases with no gene match: 5. This CDR3 contains 15 residues. DNA for the CDR3: TGTGCCAGCTCACCAACGGACAGGGTCTACACTGAAGCTTTCTTT. This codes for CASSPTDRVYTEAFF. The complete variable domain, with remaining parts taken from reference TRBV18 and TRBJ1-1, reads NAGVMQNPRHLVRRRGQEARLRCSPMKGHSHVYWYRQLPEEGLKFMVYLQKENIIDESGMPKERFSAEFPKEGPSILRIQQVVRGDSAAYFCASSPTDRVYTEAFFGQGTRLTVV.

The gene calls are TRBV11-2 and TRBJ1-1; D may be TRBD1 (5 bases). CDR1 and CDR2 from the germline V gene are SGHAT and FQNNGV. This CDR3 is built from 15 residues. Trimming removed 1 base at V and 5 bases at J, with 14 bases between. CDR3 sequence reads: CASSLVRAQKTEAFF. CDR3 bases: TGTGCCAGCAGCTTAGTCAGGGCCCAGAAAACTGAAGCTTTCTTT.

This clone was observed a single time. The chain combines TRBV27 with TRBJ2-6; TRBD1 matches 8 bases. The trim removed 6 bases at V and 0 bases at J, leaving 7 bases unmatched. The CDR3 totals 17 residues. CDR1 is MNHEY and CDR2 is SMNVEV in the germline V gene (reference sequence). CDR3: CASRRGTGPSGANVLTF. CDR3 in DNA: TGTGCCAGCAGGAGAGGGACAGGTCCCTCTGGGGCCAACGTCCTGACTTTC.

V usage is TRBV6-5 and J usage is TRBJ1-2; the D gene is possibly TRBD1 (6 bases). CDR1 and CDR2 (germline): MNHEY, SVGAGI. This CDR3 is built from 15 residues. Trimming left V 6 bases short and J 4 bases short, with 18 bases between. The CDR3 loop reads CASRPLGEGVYGYTF. For the CDR3, the DNA is TGTGCCAGCAGACCCCTAGGGGAGGGGGTCTATGGCTACACCTTC.

This clone appeared a few times. The chain carries TRBV19 and TRBJ1-4, with D tentatively TRBD1 (5 bases). CDR1 and CDR2 (germline): LNHDA, SQIVND (reference sequence). The CDR3 length is 14 residues. The V end lost 9 bases, the J end lost 8 bases, and 19 bases lay between the germline ends. CDR3 sequence: CASRLGAGGEKLFF. The CDR3 DNA follows: TGTGCCAGCAGATTGGGTGCCGGGGGGGAAAAACTGTTTTTT.

This chain links TRBV28 with TRBJ1-5; D is possibly TRBD1 (5 bases). The V end lost 6 bases, the J end lost 6 bases, and 18 bases lay between the germline ends. This CDR3 region has 15 residues. Germline V CDR1 and CDR2: MDHEN, SYDVKM. CDR3 in DNA: TGTGCCAGCAGCCGGGACCGAGATTTTTTTCAGCCCCAGCATTTT. Amino acids: CASSRDRDFFQPQHF.

The V gene is TRBV7-9, the J gene TRBJ1-6; D remains ambiguous. In germline, CDR1 is SEHNR, CDR2 FQNEAQ (reference sequence). The CDR3 sequence is 12 residues long. The ends were cut back, 6 bases at V and 13 bases at J, with 13 bases in the middle. The CDR3 spells CASRTQEAPLHF. CDR3 sequence (DNA): TGTGCCAGCAGGACCCAGGAGGCGCCCCTCCACTTT.

The chain couples TRBV5-6 to TRBJ2-7; the D gene is possibly TRBD1 (7 bases). V was shortened by 10 bases and J by 5 bases, with 28 bases between the two germline ends. CDR1 is SGHDT, CDR2 YYEEEE, per germline. CDR3 size: 16 residues. CDR3 sequence: CAHRGRQGGPSNEQYF. The CDR3 DNA sequence: TGTGCCCACAGGGGTAGGCAGGGGGGCCCATCGAACGAGCAGTACTTC.

The chain is built from TRBV6-5 and TRBJ1-2, with 8 bases identical to TRBD1. The V gene's germline CDR1 is MNHEY and CDR2 SVGAGI. CDR3 length: 13 residues. The V gene end was trimmed by 6 bases and the J gene end by 7 bases; junction bases not matched to a gene: 7. The CDR3 region has the DNA TGTGCCAGCAGGTCGACAGGGGCGCGTGGCTACACCTTC. This encodes CASRSTGARGYTF.

The J gene is TRBJ2-5, the V gene TRBV30; no clear D. The CDR3 has 14 amino acids. Per germline, CDR1 GTSNPN and CDR2 SVGIG (reference sequence). V gave up 3 bases and J gave up 1 base, with 12 bases separating them. Here the CDR3 reads CAWRVIQAQETQYF. The CDR3 coding sequence is TGTGCCTGGAGAGTCATTCAGGCCCAAGAGACCCAGTACTTC.

V gene TRBV5-1 combines with J gene TRBJ2-3; no firm D call. Germline V gene data show CDR1 as SGHRS and CDR2 as YFSETQ. V gave up 0 bases and J gave up 6 bases, with 11 bases separating them. This CDR3 is built from 14 residues. CDR3 nucleotides: TGCGCCAGCAGCTTGGAGCGCCCCGGGGATACGCAGTATTTT. Residues: CASSLERPGDTQYF.

The gene calls are TRBV3-1 (or the pseudogene TRBV3-2) and TRBJ2-7; the D gene is possibly TRBD2 (6 bases). Per germline, CDR1 LGHDT and CDR2 YNNKEL (reference sequence). Trimming pared 4 bases from V and 3 bases from J, leaving 13 bases between. CDR3 length: 14 residues. The CDR3 is CASSRGGRRYEQYF. The CDR3 coding sequence is TGTGCCAGCAGCCGAGGAGGGCGACGCTACGAGCAGTACTTC.

The gene calls are TRBV30 and TRBJ1-2; possible D gene TRBD1, 5 bases. Germline V gene sequence: CDR1 GTSNPN, CDR2 SVGIG (reference sequence). This CDR3 has 14 amino acids. V was clipped by 2 bases and J by 8 bases, with 18 bases between them. DNA of the CDR3: TGTGCCTGGAGTAAAGGGGAAAGAGGTATCGGCTACACCTTC. Protein: CAWSKGERGIGYTF.

The chain is built from TRBV18 and TRBJ2-1; 15 nucleotides agree with TRBD2. The CDR3 length is 18 residues. In germline, CDR1 is KGHSH, CDR2 LQKENI. V shed 3 bases, J shed 6 bases, and the junction held 9 bases outside the gene matches. CDR3 amino acids: CASSPLGTSGRRGNEQFF. The CDR3 DNA reads TGTGCCAGCTCACCTCTTGGGACTAGCGGGAGGCGGGGCAATGAGCAGTTCTTC.

J is TRBJ1-2 and V is TRBV18, with TRBD1 matching 9 bases. This CDR3 is 15 amino acids long. The V gene end was trimmed by 1 base and the J gene end by 3 bases; junction bases not matched to a gene: 3. From germline, CDR1 is KGHSH and CDR2 LQKENI. CDR3 nucleotide sequence: TGTGCCAGCTCACCACGGGACAGGGAACACTATGGCTACACCTTC. Translating it yields CASSPRDREHYGYTF.

The rearrangement joins TRBV3-1 (or the pseudogene TRBV3-2) to TRBJ2-5, with D perhaps TRBD2 (6 bases). The CDR3 sequence is 16 residues long. V was cut by 4 bases and J by 4 bases, with 19 bases left in between. Germline V gene data show CDR1 as LGHDT and CDR2 as YNNKEL (reference sequence). The DNA of the CDR3 is TGTGCCAGCAGCCTTGCGGGGCTTTTTAATGGAGAGACCCAGTACTTC. Translating gives CASSLAGLFNGETQYF.

This CDR3 reads CASSYIGTGNTIYF. In nucleotides, the CDR3 is TGTGCCAGCAGTTACATAGGAACTGGAAACACCATATATTTT. J is TRBJ1-3 and V is TRBV6-2 or TRBV6-3; D is ambiguous. V lost 2 bases and J lost 2, with 7 bases in between. This CDR3 has 14 amino acids. Germline CDR1 MNHEY, CDR2 SVGEGT.

The CDR3 loop reads CASSSSGQGMYSPLHF. The CDR3 bases are TGTGCCAGCAGCAGCTCGGGACAGGGAATGTATTCACCCCTCCACTTT. The V and J genes are TRBV28 and TRBJ1-6, with TRBD1 matching over 9 bases. Per the germline V gene, CDR1 is MDHEN and CDR2 is SYDVKM. The CDR3 totals 16 residues. V lost 6 bases to trimming and J lost 8 bases; unmatched junction nucleotides: 11.